This TCR beta chain was recovered during a study of lymphopenia after photon versus proton radiotherapy. Study-level results: Under photons, naive T cells and diversity fell while effector/memory populations rose. After the lymphocyte nadir, photon-treated repertoires showed oligoclonal expansion, especially of CD8+ Temra cells.

Germline-derived CDR1 and CDR2 are SGHTA and FQGTGA. The CDR3 contains 14 residues. V lost 5 bases to trimming and J lost 0 bases, with 11 bases between them. TCRdb keeps only in-frame clones here, not all; method: immunoSEQ multiplex PCR. This table has more than 25,000 clones, roughly 87% appearing once. As to this clone: The antigen remains unidentified.

The chain has TRBV7-3 and TRBJ2-7; D remains unclear. This sequence was found in a man between 45 and 60 years old with gastric cancer. Source: peripheral blood, taken from a patient treated with photon-based radiotherapy. CDR3 nucleotide sequence: TGTGCCAGCAGCATACCCGGAAACTCCTACGAGCAGTACTTC. It encodes CASSIPGNSYEQYF.